These T cell receptor beta chains were read from a single sample in a study of T cell changes during pregnancy in multiple sclerosis. This table comes from immunoSEQ multiplex PCR, and its TCRdb copy is limited to in-frame clones, with some not included. The table shows about 15,000 clones, with 95% to 96% occurring only once. The material was peripheral blood, obtained in the third trimester of pregnancy. All receptors derive from a female donor with multiple sclerosis, enrolled in a pregnancy study. The CDR3 runs from the conserved cysteine through the conserved F or W. Rows give clone size only sometimes, using once, few, many, or a class for an expanded clone.

j_gene,v_gene,abundance,CDR3aa
TRBJ2-4,TRBV7-6,.,CATSVSPSKNIQYF
TRBJ2-5,TRBV4-1,few,CASSQDPGSGETQYF
TRBJ2-1,TRBV10-2,.,CASTDSSSYNEQFF
TRBJ2-1,TRBV5-1,.,CASNFDGSRRDEQFF
TRBJ1-2,TRBV7-9,.,CASTYWPGYGYTF
TRBJ1-1,TRBV19,.,CASSMGASIEAFF
TRBJ2-1,TRBV25-1,.,CASSELTGGGNEQFF
TRBJ2-5,TRBV27,.,CASSTIGLAGAETQYF
TRBJ1-2,TRBV5-6,.,CASSLNGGVIGGYTF
TRBJ1-5,TRBV18,.,CASSPPWGEGQPQHF
TRBJ2-5,TRBV28,.,CASSLTGGQETQYF
TRBJ1-1,TRBV6-6,.,CASRWGTTNTEAFF
TRBJ2-1,TRBV11-3,.,CASSKDRSNEQFF
TRBJ1-5,TRBV6-1,.,CASGQTLNQPQHF
TRBJ2-5,TRBV7-2,.,CASSLAAGGPETQYF
TRBJ1-5,TRBV5-1,.,CASSLEGGVNQPQHF
TRBJ2-7,TRBV19,.,CANLRGGRSYEQYF
TRBJ2-7,TRBV4-1,.,CASSQEPGIGGVDEQYF
TRBJ1-4,TRBV7-3,.,CASSLMGGDNEKLFF
TRBJ2-1,TRBV4-2,.,CASSQDPVGNEQFF
TRBJ1-2,TRBV19,.,CASSIVPGGAQGYTF
TRBJ2-7,TRBV28,.,CVSQRHGTHEQYF
TRBJ1-1,TRBV5-4,.,CASSSSDRVNTEAFF
TRBJ1-6,TRBV7-9,.,CASSARDRGTHSPLHF
TRBJ2-1,TRBV5-8,.,CASSPRREWDEQFF
TRBJ2-1,TRBV7-3,.,CASSLPRLAGGPSEQFF
TRBJ1-1,TRBV11-2,.,CASSLGQEAFF
TRBJ1-5,TRBV27,.,CASSRGQGLNQPQHF
TRBJ1-4,TRBV4-1,.,CASSQEVATGGREKLLF
TRBJ1-1,TRBV6-6,.,CASRTRDEAFF
TRBJ2-2,TRBV5-1,.,CASSLDYRGLASGELFF
TRBJ1-1,TRBV2,.,CASSEGAPGDNTEAFF
TRBJ1-1,TRBV6-1,.,CASGQGKNTEAFF
TRBJ1-3,TRBV5-5,.,CASSSHRVPGNTIYF
TRBJ2-5,TRBV7-9,.,CASSRDFQETQYF
TRBJ1-2,TRBV6-1,.,CASSSPGTNYGYTF
TRBJ2-2,TRBV6-5,.,CASSYRGTNTGELFF
TRBJ2-1,TRBV5-1,.,CASSLGGTGISGSRGREQFF
TRBJ2-7,TRBV28,.,CASKTSGMGAYEQYF
TRBJ2-3,TRBV27,.,CASTPLSGRADTQYF
TRBJ1-6,TRBV10-3,.,CAISPGQVNRGSPLHF
TRBJ1-5,TRBV7-9,.,CASSLGANQPQHF
TRBJ2-1,TRBV14,.,CASSQDWGQAYNEQFF
TRBJ2-1,TRBV11-3,.,CASSGPQKKGRENNEQFF
TRBJ2-2,TRBV7-2,.,CASSLASGRVGELFF
TRBJ2-2,TRBV7-9,.,CASSPRTGPDTGELFF
TRBJ2-3,TRBV13,.,CASSAPTGASTDTQYF
TRBJ1-1,TRBV25-1,.,CASSGTGNLNTEAFF
TRBJ2-1,TRBV29-1,.,CSAGGSGGYNEQFF
TRBJ2-4,TRBV15,.,CATSRDRGTLLAKNIQYF
TRBJ1-1,TRBV7-9,.,CASSLPTGGEAFF
TRBJ2-3,TRBV7-8,.,CASSLGGSGIDTQYF
TRBJ2-5,TRBV5-1,.,CASSLGGPGETQYF
TRBJ1-6,TRBV7-9,.,CASSSPVGPDNSPLHF
TRBJ1-1,TRBV2,.,CASSLQGGSTEAFF
TRBJ2-3,TRBV7-3,.,CASSPGTSGRTDTQYF
TRBJ1-1,TRBV11-2,once,CASRSKGAVTMNTEAFF
TRBJ2-1,TRBV10-3,once,CAIGSSGGASYNEQFF
TRBJ1-5,TRBV7-2,few,CASSLTGNNQPQHF